This T cell receptor beta chain was recovered during a study of Ad26.COV2.S vaccination and SARS-CoV-2 variants (dated by TCRdb to the early 2020s). Concerning the study at large: Vaccine-arm donors came from COV1001, a multicentre, randomized, double-blind, placebo-controlled phase I-IIa trial of Ad26.COV2.S in healthy adults. Investigators did not know the trial group allocation while performing experiments and assessing outcomes. The specificity and breadth of SARS-CoV-2-reactive T cell receptors after Ad26.COV2.S vaccination were assessed by TCRbeta repertoire sequencing. A total of about 30 samples were included in the TCR-sequenced set, comprising around 19 Ad26.COV2.S vaccine recipients, 5 placebo recipients and 8 SARS-CoV-2 convalescent individuals. Ad26.COV2.S was administered intramuscularly at 5 x 10^10 or 1 x 10^11 viral particles, either as a single shot or as two shots given 56 days apart. Trial participants were randomized into five groups of five, in which low-dose or high-dose Ad26.COV2.S was given once or twice, or placebo was given on both occasions.

Findings and caveats that apply to the study as a whole: Substantial breadth of spike-specific CD8+ and CD4+ T cell responses was reported after vaccination. The study lacked the statistical power to compare responses across vaccine doses or regimens. Ad26.COV2.S recipients had higher spike-specific TCR breadth than placebo recipients (P = 0.0014). The authors noted that total T cell responses may have been underestimated by the TCR breadth and depth analyses. Comparable non-spike TCR breadth was observed between vaccine and placebo recipients, consistent with only spike being contained in the vaccine.

Comments on this clone: Its binding antigen is unknown. There are no base qualities to consult, and no much larger clone falls within one base.

The immunoSEQ Assay was used to sequence TCRbeta CDR3 regions. After extraction, genomic DNA underwent amplification by bias-controlled multiplex PCR, followed by high-throughput sequencing. As for how the authors treated the data: Collapsing and filtering of sequences were performed to quantify the absolute abundance of each unique TCRbeta CDR3 region. T cell fraction was estimated by normalizing TCRbeta template counts to usable DNA, with usable DNA measured through amplification of reference genes found in all nucleated cells. Repertoire TCRs were annotated as SARS-CoV-2-specific when V gene, CDR3 amino acid sequence and J gene were exactly matched to a known reactive TCR set. The reference SARS-CoV-2 TCR set came from MIRA and was filtered for enrichment in COVID-19-positive ImmuneCODE repertoires, removing public or cross-reactive TCRs. Using the MIRA antigens, annotated TCRs were further analysed by specific ORF or by position within an ORF. Depth was the summed frequency of annotated unique rearrangements, while breadth was defined as annotated unique rearrangements over total unique productive rearrangements. Two-sided Wilcoxon rank-sum tests were applied when comparing TCR breadth between groups. Held by TCRdb, this immuneACCESS table contains in-frame sequences only and omits some clones. Under half of the omission traces to an unresolved V gene where checked; the cause of the rest is unknown. For V, J and clone size, that table is used; D and trimming come from the DNA. Counted in this sample were around 400,000 clones; about nine tenths of them appeared once. Together, the top ten hold around 2% of the sample.

V is reduced by 2 bases and J by 2 bases, leaving a spacing of 5 bases between them. The CDR3 spans 13 residues, from the cysteine through the phenylalanine. Only the CDR3 part of the read is kept: 39 bases, read in frame from the first base. In the germline V gene (reference sequence), CDR1 corresponds to SEHNR and CDR2 to FQNEAQ. Explained via the paper, the treatment or condition label denotes: some 20 received Ad26.COV2.S at low or high dose, single or two shots; about 5 received placebo; per-sample allocation not given. For vaccine and placebo recipients, the sequenced repertoires came from samples collected on day 63 after the first injection. Cohort 1b enrolled fewer than 30 adults aged 18-55 years at a single site in Boston, USA, between 29 July and 7 August 2020. As a vaccine, Ad26.COV2.S was a replication-incompetent adenovirus type 26 vector that expressed a prefusion-stabilized SARS-CoV-2 spike protein derived from the original Wuhan strain.

The material sequenced was peripheral blood, taken in a trial of Ad26.COV2.S vaccine versus placebo. The receptor was isolated from a person aged 18 to 65 who received the Ad26.COV2.S COVID-19 vaccine or a placebo. The chain was built from TRBV7-9 and TRBJ2-3; the D gene lacks a confident call. The DNA sequence is given as TGTGCCAGCAGCTTATGGGTCACAGATACGCAGTATTTT. This gives the protein CASSLWVTDTQYF.